The 9 T cell receptor beta chains presented below share a single source sample, sequenced in a study of OX40 agonist ivuxolimab in advanced cancers. Data came from immunoSEQ multiplex PCR; TCRdb stores just in-frame clones and leaves some out. The sample holds roughly 48,000 clones; 65% to 85% are singletons and the top ten take 1% to 1.3%. The source was CD4+ or CD8+ T cells sorted from blood, collected in a trial of the OX40 agonist ivuxolimab. Every receptor here comes from an adult with an advanced solid tumor such as melanoma, head and neck, liver or kidney cancer.

This clone was observed a single time. The rearrangement links TRBV12-5 to TRBJ1-2, with D maybe TRBD1 (6 bases). In germline, CDR1 is LGHNT, CDR2 FRNRAP. Trimming pared 7 bases from V and 8 bases from J, leaving 20 bases between. The CDR3 consists of 14 residues. The CDR3: CASASGVRAGGYTF. DNA of the CDR3: TGTGCTAGTGCCTCAGGGGTCAGGGCGGGAGGCTACACCTTC. Combining the CDR3 with reference TRBV12-5 and TRBJ1-2 gives the whole variable domain DARVTQTPRHKVTEMGQEVTMRCQPILGHNTVFWYRQTMMQGLELLAYFRNRAPLDDSGMPKDRFSAEMPDATLATLKIQPSEPRDSAVYFCASASGVRAGGYTFGSGTRLTVV.

This clone is a singleton in its sample. The gene calls are TRBV5-1 and TRBJ1-2; D not certain. The V and J ends lost 4 bases and 2 bases respectively, with 6 bases between them. CDR1 and CDR2 from the germline V gene are SGHRS and YFSETQ. The length of the CDR3 is 12 residues. The CDR3 DNA reads TGCGCCAGCAGCCCGGACAACTATGGCTACACCTTC. It yields the protein CASSPDNYGYTF. Full variable domain (remainder filled in from reference TRBV5-1 and TRBJ1-2): KAGVTQTPRYLIKTRGQQVTLSCSPISGHRSVSWYQQTPGQGLQFLFEYFSETQRNKGNFPGRFSGRQFSNSRSEMNVSTLELGDSALYLCASSPDNYGYTFGSGTRLTVV.

J is TRBJ1-5 and V is TRBV7-8; no clear D. Trimming removed 5 bases from V and 11 bases from J, with 16 bases in between. Germline V lookup: CDR1 SGHVS, CDR2 FQNEAQ. CDR3 size: 13 residues. The chain's CDR3 is CASSPTGEMTQHF. The CDR3, as DNA: TGTGCCAGCAGCCCGACCGGGGAAATGACCCAGCATTTT. The full variable domain, with the rest looked up from reference TRBV7-8 and TRBJ1-5, is GAGVSQSPRYKVAKRGQDVALRCDPISGHVSLFWYQQALGQGPEFLTYFQNEAQLDKSGLPSDRFFAERPEGSVSTLKIQRTQQEDSAVYLCASSPTGEMTQHFGDGTRLSIL.

The rearrangement links TRBV20-1 to TRBJ2-7; D perhaps matches TRBD2 (5 bases). Trimming removed 6 bases from V and 4 bases from J, with 10 bases in between. Per the germline V gene, CDR1 is DFQATT and CDR2 is SNEGSKA (reference sequence). The CDR3 extends over 11 amino acids. The CDR3 region has the DNA TGCAGTGCCCCCCGGGGTTACGAGCAGTACTTC. This sequence encodes CSAPRGYEQYF.

The chain uses TRBV10-3 and TRBJ1-2; D call uncertain. V lost 4 bases, J lost 1 base, and 7 bases lay in between. Per the germline V gene, CDR1 is ENHRY and CDR2 is SYGVKD. CDR3 length: 13 amino acids. CDR3 DNA: TGTGCCATCAGTGGAACGGGTAACTATGGCTACACCTTC. Translation gives CAISGTGNYGYTF.

The chain uses TRBV5-5 and TRBJ1-2, with TRBD1 as a possible D gene (5 bases). Per the germline V gene, CDR1 is SGHKS and CDR2 is YYEKEE (reference sequence). The CDR3 spans 15 residues. V lost 4 bases and J lost 2, with 15 bases in between. The CDR3 spells CASSRRGVGNYGYTF. The CDR3 nucleotides are TGTGCCAGCAGCCGTAGGGGTGTAGGGAACTATGGCTACACCTTC.

The J gene is TRBJ1-4, the V gene TRBV4-1, with 7 bases matching TRBD1. After removal of 2 bases from V and 5 bases from J, the junction contained 5 bases not matched to a gene. The CDR3 length is 15 residues. The germline gives CDR1 MGHRA, CDR2 YSYEKL. The CDR3 spells CASSQRDRENEKLFF. CDR3 sequence (DNA): TGCGCCAGCAGCCAAAGGGACAGAGAAAATGAAAAACTGTTTTTT.

The genes are TRBV28 and TRBJ2-5; no clear D. The length of the CDR3 is 12 residues. Germline V gene data show CDR1 as MDHEN and CDR2 as SYDVKM. With 2 bases removed from V and 2 bases from J, the gap between germline ends came to 3 bases. The CDR3 loop reads CASSLGQETQYF. The CDR3 bases are TGTGCCAGCAGTTTAGGGCAAGAGACCCAGTACTTC. Full variable domain (remainder filled in from reference TRBV28 and TRBJ2-5): DVKVTQSSRYLVKRTGEKVFLECVQDMDHENMFWYRQDPGLGLRLIYFSYDVKMKEKGDIPEGYSVSREKKERFSLILESASTNQTSMYLCASSLGQETQYFGPGTRLLVL.

The rearrangement links TRBV30 to TRBJ1-1, with 8 nucleotides matching TRBD1. CDR3 length: 12 amino acids. Germline CDR1 and CDR2: GTSNPN and SVGIG (reference sequence). With V trimmed by 4 bases and J by 4 bases, 2 bases remained unmatched. CDR3 sequence (DNA): TGTGCCTGGACCGGACAGGGCACTGAAGCTTTCTTT. Translation: CAWTGQGTEAFF. The whole variable domain, filled in from reference TRBV30 and TRBJ1-1, reads SQTIHQWPATLVQPVGSPLSLECTVEGTSNPNLYWYRQAAGRGLQLLFYSVGIGQISSEVPQNLSASRPQDRQFILSSKKLLLSDSGFYLCAWTGQGTEAFFGQGTRLTVV.